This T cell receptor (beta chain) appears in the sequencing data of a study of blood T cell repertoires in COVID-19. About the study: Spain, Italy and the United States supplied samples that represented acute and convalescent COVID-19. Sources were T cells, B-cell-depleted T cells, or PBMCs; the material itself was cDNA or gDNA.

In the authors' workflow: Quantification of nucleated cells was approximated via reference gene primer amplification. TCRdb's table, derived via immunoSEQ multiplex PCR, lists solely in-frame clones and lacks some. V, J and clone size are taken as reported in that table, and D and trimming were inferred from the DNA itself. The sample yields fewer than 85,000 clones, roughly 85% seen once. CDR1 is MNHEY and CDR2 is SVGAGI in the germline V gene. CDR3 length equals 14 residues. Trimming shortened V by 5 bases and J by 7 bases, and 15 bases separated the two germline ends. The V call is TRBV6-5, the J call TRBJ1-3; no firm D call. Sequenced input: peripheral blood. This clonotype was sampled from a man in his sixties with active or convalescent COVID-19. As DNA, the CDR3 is TGTGCCAGCAGTCTCTCGGGTCGGGGTAACACCATATATTTT. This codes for CASSLSGRGNTIYF.